This is a list of T cell receptor beta chains from one sample in a study of shared clonotypes between healthy human individuals. The repertoire was sequenced with immunoSEQ multiplex PCR; TCRdb's copy has only in-frame clones and lacks some. Here the sample spans 2,500,000 or so clones, over 85% being singletons. The material sequenced was naive CD4+ T cells sorted from blood. These receptor sequences come from a man aged 18 to 35 in good health. Each CDR3 is given with its conserved first and last residue. The D gene is left open where the match is weak. Not all rows give a size; the values are once, few, many and, for expanded clones, a class.

TRBV30	TRBD2	16	.	TRBJ2-2	TGTGCCTGGAGTGTACAAAGCGGGAGGCACACCGGGGAGCTGTTTTTT	CAWSVQSGRHTGELFF
TRBV5-1	.	16	.	TRBJ1-2	TGCGCCAGCAGCTTGCGTTGGGGGACGGGGGATTCTGGCTACACCTTC	CASSLRWGTGDSGYTF
TRBV7-2	.	13	.	TRBJ1-4	TGTGCCAGCAGCTTAGTCGTCCCAGGGGAACTGTTTTTT	CASSLVVPGELFF
TRBV19	.	11	few	TRBJ1-2	TGTGCCAGTAGGACTAACTATGGCTACACCTTC	CASRTNYGYTF
TRBV10-3	.	16	.	TRBJ1-2	TGTGCCATCAGTGAGTCCGGACCGCACATGTACTATGGCTACACCTTC	CAISESGPHMYYGYTF
TRBV5-4	.	14	.	TRBJ2-5	TGTGCCAGCAGCTTGGGTAGCGGCCAAGAGACCCAGTACTTC	CASSLGSGQETQYF
TRBV13	.	16	.	TRBJ2-5	TGTGCCAGCAGCACCCCGGTTGGGGCCGCCGCAGAGACCCAGTACTTC	CASSTPVGAAAETQYF
TRBV4-3	.	15	.	TRBJ1-2	TGCGCCAGCAGCCAAGATTTGGACTGGTCTTGGGGCTACACCTTC	CASSQDLDWSWGYTF
TRBV11-3	TRBD2	15	.	TRBJ2-1	TGTGCCAGCAGCGATCGACTAGCGGCTAACAATGAGCAGTTCTTC	CASSDRLAANNEQFF
TRBV7-3	TRBD1	16	.	TRBJ1-1	TGTGCCAGCAGCCCCCAGGGGGGGGCCTTGAACACTGAAGCTTTCTTT	CASSPQGGALNTEAFF
TRBV5-1	.	13	.	TRBJ1-1	TGCGCCAGCAACGCTAATGGGGACACTGAAGCTTTCTTT	CASNANGDTEAFF
TRBV18	.	18	.	TRBJ2-7	TGTGCCAGCTCAATTCGGGTCCCCACGAGCACGTTAAGCTACGAGCAGTACTTC	CASSIRVPTSTLSYEQYF
TRBV5-1	.	13	.	TRBJ1-3	TGCGCCAGCAGCGGCGGCTCCGGAAACACCATATATTTT	CASSGGSGNTIYF
TRBV6-5	TRBD1	14	.	TRBJ2-7	TGTGCCAGCAGTTACTCGACAGGGGATGGCGAGCAGTACTTC	CASSYSTGDGEQYF
TRBV19	.	13	.	TRBJ2-7	TGTGCCAGTAGACCGGGACACTCCTACGAGCAGTACTTC	CASRPGHSYEQYF
TRBV19	TRBD1	14	.	TRBJ1-5	TGTGCCAGCGGTGGACAGGGTACTAATCAGCCCCAGCATTTT	CASGGQGTNQPQHF
TRBV7-9	TRBD1	17	.	TRBJ1-1	TGTGCCAGCAGCTTAGGGAGGAGTGGACAGGGGAACACTGAAGCTTTCTTT	CASSLGRSGQGNTEAFF
TRBV28	.	14	.	TRBJ2-5	TGTGCCAGCACCCCAGCTGGGGGTGGGGAGACCCAGTACTTC	CASTPAGGGETQYF
TRBV5-8	.	15	.	TRBJ2-1	TGTGCCAGCCCGAGGGGTGCTAGCGTCTACAATGAGCAGTTCTTC	CASPRGASVYNEQFF
TRBV28	TRBD1	14	.	TRBJ1-1	TGTGCCAGCAGTAGGGGGCTCGGGAACACTGAAGCTTTCTTT	CASSRGLGNTEAFF
TRBV10-1	.	14	once	TRBJ2-5	TGCGCCAGCAGTGATGCCAGAATTCCAGAGACCCAGTACTTC	CASSDARIPETQYF
TRBV4-2	.	18	.	TRBJ1-5	TGTGCCAGCAGCCAAGACGTTACGGGGGGCGCTGGCAATCAGCCCCAGCATTTT	CASSQDVTGGAGNQPQHF
TRBV4-3	.	14	.	TRBJ2-7	TGCGCCAGCAGCTCAGGGACGGGTTCCTACGAGCAGTACTTC	CASSSGTGSYEQYF
TRBV10-3	.	12	.	TRBJ1-4	TGTGCCATCAGTGATTCATGGGAAAAACTGTTTTTT	CAISDSWEKLFF
TRBV6-5	.	15	.	TRBJ1-2	TGTGCCAGCAGCCGAACTCAGACAGGCTCCTATGGCTACACCTTC	CASSRTQTGSYGYTF
TRBV30	TRBD1	13	.	TRBJ2-5	TGTGCCTGGGACCGACAGGGGCGGGAGACCCAGTACTTC	CAWDRQGRETQYF
TRBV11-2	.	13	once	TRBJ1-1	TGTGCCAGCAGCTTAGCGGAGGGTACGGCAGCTTTCTTT	CASSLAEGTAAFF
TRBV5-1	.	14	.	TRBJ2-1	TGCGCCAGCAGCTTGGGACAGGCTTACAATGAGCAGTTCTTC	CASSLGQAYNEQFF
TRBV25-1	TRBD2	16	.	TRBJ2-5	TGTGCCAGCAGTGAAGCCCAGCGGGAGGTCCAAGAGACCCAGTACTTC	CASSEAQREVQETQYF
TRBV6-1	TRBD1	14	once	TRBJ1-4	TGTGCCAGCAGTGAAAGGGGGCGGGGTGAAAAACTGTTTTTT	CASSERGRGEKLFF
TRBV5-8	.	15	.	TRBJ2-3	TGTGCCAGCAGCATCAAGGGACTCCAGACAGATACGCAGTATTTT	CASSIKGLQTDTQYF
TRBV30	TRBD2	15	.	TRBJ2-5	TGTGCCTGGAGTGTAATGGGGGGGTTTCGGGAGACCCAGTACTTC	CAWSVMGGFRETQYF
TRBV10-3	TRBD1	13	.	TRBJ1-6	TGTGCCATCTCGACAGGGACTAATTCACCCCTCCACTTT	CAISTGTNSPLHF
TRBV4-1	.	15	.	TRBJ1-1	TGCGCCAGCAGCCAAGATCGGCCTTTGAACACTGAAGCTTTCTTT	CASSQDRPLNTEAFF
TRBV5-1	TRBD2	12	.	TRBJ2-7	TGCGCCAGCAAGACTAGCGGGACCGAGCAGTACTTC	CASKTSGTEQYF
TRBV9	TRBD2	18	.	TRBJ2-1	TGTGCCAGCAGCGCAATAGGACTAGCGGGGAGCTCCTACAATGAGCAGTTCTTC	CASSAIGLAGSSYNEQFF
TRBV27	.	13	once	TRBJ1-1	TGTGCCAGCAGTCTGGGGATGAACACTGAAGCTTTCTTT	CASSLGMNTEAFF
TRBV7-6	TRBD2	18	once	TRBJ2-3	TGTGCCAGCAGCTTAGCTGAACTAGCGGGAGGGCTGAGGGGTACGCAGTATTTT	CASSLAELAGGLRGTQYF
TRBV10-1	.	16	.	TRBJ2-7	TGCGCCAGCCGTTTCAGGACAGCCTTCTCCTCCTACGAGCAGTACTTC	CASRFRTAFSSYEQYF
TRBV5-1	.	14	once	TRBJ2-7	TGCGCCAGCAGCTTGGGGGGAGTACCCTACGAGCAGTACTTC	CASSLGGVPYEQYF
TRBV28	TRBD1	16	.	TRBJ1-1	TGTGCCAGCAGCTTGAACCCCGGGACAGGGGACACTGAAGCTTTCTTT	CASSLNPGTGDTEAFF
TRBV5-1	TRBD1	17	.	TRBJ1-6	TGCGCCAGCAGCTTGGGGCTGACAGGGGATTATAATTCACCCCTCCACTTT	CASSLGLTGDYNSPLHF
TRBV6-5	TRBD1	14	.	TRBJ2-7	TGTGCCAGCAGGGCCCGGACAGGAGCCTACGAGCAGTACTTC	CASRARTGAYEQYF
TRBV7-2	.	14	.	TRBJ2-7	TGTGCCAGCAGCACCCGGGCAGGGGAGAACGAGCAGTACTTC	CASSTRAGENEQYF
TRBV6-6	.	16	.	TRBJ1-2	TGTGCCAGCAGTTATATCGACAGGCCCACTAACTATGGCTACACCTTC	CASSYIDRPTNYGYTF
TRBV4-1	.	15	.	TRBJ1-1	TGCGCCAGCAGCCAAGAGGGCAGGGGGAACACTGAAGCTTTCTTT	CASSQEGRGNTEAFF
TRBV10-3	TRBD1	15	.	TRBJ1-1	TGTGCCGCAAGAGTGGACAGGTCTTCGGGCACTGAAGCTTTCTTT	CAARVDRSSGTEAFF
TRBV4-1	.	16	.	TRBJ2-7	TGCGCCAGCAGCCAAGATGACGAAGCCGGACAGTACGAGCAGTACTTC	CASSQDDEAGQYEQYF
TRBV7-9	.	15	.	TRBJ2-1	TGTGCCAGCAGCCGTTCGGGCGGCTCCTACAATGAGCAGTTCTTC	CASSRSGGSYNEQFF